This record looks at one T cell receptor (beta chain) sequence and its context. This clone was recorded once. Its recognized antigen is unknown. Base qualities are missing; no much larger clone stands one base away. These data originate in a study of OX40 agonist ivuxolimab in advanced cancers. Describing the broader study: Ivuxolimab was an agonistic, fully human IgG2 monoclonal antibody directed against OX40 (CD134), a costimulatory receptor. Intravenous ivuxolimab was administered to patients every 2 weeks at six dose levels: 0.01, 0.1, 0.3, 1.5, 3 and 10 mg/kg. Of the approximately 53 patients in dose escalation, 19 had hepatocellular carcinoma, about 15 had melanoma, 9 had renal cell carcinoma and 9 had head and neck cancer. In the dose-escalation cohort, 75% to 85% of patients were male, and the mean age was roughly 60 years with a range of roughly 23 to 90. Patients were allowed to have had prior anti-PD-1, anti-PD-L1 or anti-CTLA-4 therapy, and around 43% of the dose-escalation patients had been treated with checkpoint inhibitors. Partial responses occurred in three dose-escalation patients: two with cutaneous melanoma and one with hepatocellular carcinoma. Peripheral TCRbeta sequencing was intended to test whether TCR sequence diversity was altered and clonal T-cell expansion was caused by ivuxolimab. The paper reports the monotherapy dose-escalation portion (N of about 50 patients) of the phase I ivuxolimab trial. Study-wide conclusions, independent of this receptor: After ivuxolimab, more expanded clones were found on average in CD8+ T cells than in CD4+ T cells. At doses from 0.1 to 3.0 mg/kg, clonal expansion was seen in both CD4+ and CD8+ blood T cells between baseline and week 6. Low levels of normalized T-cell clonal expansion were also shown by some nonresponding patients. The antigen specificity of the peripheral T cells that underwent clonal expansion was not determined. Partial responders in the 0.1-3.0 mg/kg groups had among the lowest normalized peripheral clonal expansion, especially among CD8+ T cells.

V lost 4 bases and J lost 1 base; the stretch between them is 16 bases long. The CDR3 measures 16 amino acids from cysteine to phenylalanine. The read is trimmed to its CDR3 DNA, 48 bases read in frame from base 1. CDR1 and CDR2 are read off the germline V gene (reference sequence) as SEHNR and FQNEAQ. The trial excluded patients who had a history of autoimmune disease or who were on systemic immunosuppression. In every dose cohort, peripheral blood was drawn for TCR sequencing at baseline, cycle 4 day 1, and cycle 7 day 1. The samples were taken from a phase I, first-in-human, multicenter, open-label dose-escalation trial of ivuxolimab. The trial enrolled adults with locally advanced or metastatic head and neck squamous cell, hepatocellular, melanoma or renal cell carcinoma. Before TCR sequencing, CD4+ and CD8+ T cells were separately sorted from peripheral blood. Genomic DNA was isolated from the sorted cells so that the TCRbeta CDR3 region could be sequenced. The immunoSEQ Assay was used for sequencing of TCRbeta CDR3 regions. This is the immuneACCESS table as TCRdb keeps it, with only in-frame sequences that have V and J called. A part of the clones is gone; compared with another copy, unresolved V genes explain less than half, and the rest is unexplained. This sample is represented by 20,000 to 25,000 clones; 80% to 85% of them were singletons. The top ten clonotypes cover 14% of the sample.

Recombination connected TRBV7-9 to TRBJ1-1; the D gene cannot be named for sure. Sequenced material: CD4+ or CD8+ T cells sorted from blood, taken in a trial of the OX40 agonist ivuxolimab. The receptor was derived from an adult with an advanced solid tumor such as melanoma, head and neck, liver or kidney cancer. The nucleotide sequence reads as follows: TGTGCCAGCAGCTGGCCATTTCTAAGTTCGAACACTGAAGCTTTCTTT. Its translation is CASSWPFLSSNTEAFF. With all but the CDR3 taken from the reference TRBV7-9 and TRBJ1-1 genes, the full variable domain is: DTGVSQNPRHKITKRGQNVTFRCDPISEHNRLYWYRQTLGQGPEFLTYFQNEAQLEKSRLLSDRFSAERPKGSFSTLEIQRTEQGDSAMYLCASSWPFLSSNTEAFFGQGTRLTVV.